The clone carrying this T cell receptor beta chain was detected once. Per the authors' pipeline: Amplifying reference gene primers gave estimates of nucleated cell counts. This table comes from immunoSEQ multiplex PCR, and its TCRdb copy is limited to in-frame clones, with some not included. V and J calls and clone size are copied from that table; D and trimming were computed from the DNA. This sample has fewer than 300,000 clones, with about four fifths found just once. This sample was included in a study of blood T cell repertoires in COVID-19. For the study at large: PBMCs, B-cell-depleted T cells, or T cells provided the cDNA or gDNA that made up the material.

CDR3 length: 18 residues. Germline trimming cut 4 bases from V and 4 bases from J; bases unmatched to any gene: 15. Germline loops: CDR1 SGHNT, CDR2 YYREEE (reference sequence). Material for sequencing was peripheral blood. The sequence came from a woman between 18 and 29 years old with acute or convalescent COVID-19. The chain has TRBV5-4 and TRBJ2-5; TRBD2 matches 11 bases. The CDR3 DNA is TGTGCCAGCAGCCCGGATATCCTAGCGGGAGGCCGGGGAGAGACCCAGTACTTC. Protein sequence: CASSPDILAGGRGETQYF.